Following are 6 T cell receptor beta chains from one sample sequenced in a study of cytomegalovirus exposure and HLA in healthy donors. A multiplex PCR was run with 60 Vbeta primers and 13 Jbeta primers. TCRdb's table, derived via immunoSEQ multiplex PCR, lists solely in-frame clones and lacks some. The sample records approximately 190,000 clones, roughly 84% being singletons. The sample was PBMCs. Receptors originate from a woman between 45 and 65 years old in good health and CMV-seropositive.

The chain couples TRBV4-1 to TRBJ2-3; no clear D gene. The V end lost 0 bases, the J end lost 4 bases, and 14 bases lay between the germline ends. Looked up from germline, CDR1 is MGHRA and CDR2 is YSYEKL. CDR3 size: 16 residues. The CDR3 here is CASSQDYRLSADTQYF. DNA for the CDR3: TGCGCCAGCAGCCAAGATTATCGACTTTCGGCAGATACGCAGTATTTT.

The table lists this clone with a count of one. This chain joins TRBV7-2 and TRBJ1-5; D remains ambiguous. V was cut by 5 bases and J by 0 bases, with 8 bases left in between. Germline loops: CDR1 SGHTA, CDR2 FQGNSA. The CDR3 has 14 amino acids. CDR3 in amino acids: CASSAGGSNQPQHF. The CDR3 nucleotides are TGTGCCAGCAGCGCGGGTGGTAGCAATCAGCCCCAGCATTTT.

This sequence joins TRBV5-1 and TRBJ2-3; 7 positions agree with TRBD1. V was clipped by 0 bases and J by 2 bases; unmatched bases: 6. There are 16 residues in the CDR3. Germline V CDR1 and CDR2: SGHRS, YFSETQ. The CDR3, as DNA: TGCGCCAGCAGCTTGGCCGGGGACAGCCCCACAGATACGCAGTATTTT. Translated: CASSLAGDSPTDTQYF. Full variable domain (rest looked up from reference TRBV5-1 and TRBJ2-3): KAGVTQTPRYLIKTRGQQVTLSCSPISGHRSVSWYQQTPGQGLQFLFEYFSETQRNKGNFPGRFSGRQFSNSRSEMNVSTLELGDSALYLCASSLAGDSPTDTQYFGPGTRLTVL.

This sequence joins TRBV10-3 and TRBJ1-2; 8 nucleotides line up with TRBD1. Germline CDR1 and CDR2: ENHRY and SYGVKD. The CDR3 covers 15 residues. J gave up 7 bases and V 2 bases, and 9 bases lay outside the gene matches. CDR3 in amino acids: CAISETGTGLSGYTF. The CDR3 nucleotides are TGTGCCATCAGTGAGACCGGGACAGGACTTAGTGGCTACACCTTC.

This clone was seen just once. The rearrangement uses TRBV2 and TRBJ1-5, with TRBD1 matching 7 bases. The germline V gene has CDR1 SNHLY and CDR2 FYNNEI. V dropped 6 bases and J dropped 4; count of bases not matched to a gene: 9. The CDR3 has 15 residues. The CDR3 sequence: CASRGTVAPNQPQHF. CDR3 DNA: TGTGCCAGCAGAGGGACAGTGGCCCCAAATCAGCCCCAGCATTTT.

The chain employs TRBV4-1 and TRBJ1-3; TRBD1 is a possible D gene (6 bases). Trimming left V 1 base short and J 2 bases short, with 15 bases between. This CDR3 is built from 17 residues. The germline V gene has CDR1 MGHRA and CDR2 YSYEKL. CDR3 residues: CASSQGLGGGTGNTIYF. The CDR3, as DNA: TGCGCCAGCAGCCAAGGGCTGGGAGGGGGAACTGGAAACACCATATATTTT.